The 18 T cell receptor beta chains below were found in one sample sequenced in a study of cytomegalovirus exposure and HLA in healthy donors. Produced via immunoSEQ multiplex PCR; TCRdb's table is partial and in-frame only. The sample includes roughly 130,000 clones, 80% to 90% of them seen just once. The sample comprised PBMCs. These receptors originate from a young woman in good health and CMV-seronegative.

This chain links TRBV27 with TRBJ2-5; 7 bases fit TRBD2. The CDR3 spans 16 residues. J gave up 1 base and V 6 bases, and 11 bases lay outside the gene matches. The germline V gene has CDR1 MNHEY and CDR2 SMNVEV (reference sequence). The CDR3 DNA sequence: TGTGCCAGCAGCCTGGTGAGGGGAGGGGCCCAAGAGACCCAGTACTTC. Translation: CASSLVRGGAQETQYF.

The chain recombines TRBV2 with TRBJ1-5; TRBD1 aligns across 8 bases. This CDR3 has 15 residues. The V gene end was trimmed by 4 bases and the J gene end by 3 bases; junction bases not matched to a gene: 5. Germline values: CDR1 SNHLY, CDR2 FYNNEI. The CDR3 sequence: CASSVGQGYNQPQHF. For the CDR3, the DNA is TGTGCCAGCAGTGTCGGACAGGGCTACAATCAGCCCCAGCATTTT.

The table lists this clone with a few counts. The chain joins TRBV11-3 to TRBJ2-7; TRBD1 might be the D (6 bases). The germline V gene encodes CDR1 SGHNT and CDR2 YENEEA. CDR3 length: 14 amino acids. Trimming took 1 base from V and 2 from J, leaving 9 bases between them. For the CDR3, the DNA is TGTGCCAGCAGCTTAGGGCAGGGGACCTACGAGCAGTACTTC. This gives the protein CASSLGQGTYEQYF. Drawing the rest from reference TRBV11-3 and TRBJ2-7, the complete variable domain is EAGVVQSPRYKIIEKKQPVAFWCNPISGHNTLYWYLQNLGQGPELLIRYENEEAVDDSQLPKDRFSAERLKGVDSTLKIQPAELGDSAVYLCASSLGQGTYEQYFGPGTRLTVT.

This clone came up once. The chain couples TRBV11-2 to TRBJ2-1; possibly TRBD2 for D (5 bases). Trimming took 6 bases from V and 5 from J, leaving 14 bases between them. Germline V CDR1 and CDR2: SGHAT, FQNNGV. This CDR3 spans 14 amino acids. The CDR3 sequence is CASRQMAEDNEQFF. In DNA, the CDR3 is TGTGCCAGCAGACAAATGGCGGAGGACAATGAGCAGTTCTTC.

The chain combines TRBV18 with TRBJ1-2; no clear D. CDR1 and CDR2 (germline): KGHSH, LQKENI. The CDR3 has 13 residues. V lost 3 bases and J 7 bases, leaving 12 bases between the germline ends. The CDR3 sequence is CASSPALNSGYTF. The CDR3 nucleotides are TGTGCCAGCTCACCCGCACTGAACAGTGGCTACACCTTC.

This chain links TRBV19 with TRBJ1-2; a possible D gene is TRBD1 (6 bases). Deletions cut 5 bases from V and 6 bases from J, with 19 bases between. This CDR3 has 15 residues. Germline CDR1 is LNHDA and CDR2 is SQIVND (reference sequence). The CDR3 coding sequence is TGTGCCAGTAGTCCACGGGACACCCGACGGGATGGCTACACCTTC. It yields the protein CASSPRDTRRDGYTF.

The count of this clone is one. The CDR3 nucleotides are TGTGCCATCAGTGAGTCCACCCTCCGCGGGGGCATCCAAGAGACCCAGTACTTC. It codes for CAISESTLRGGIQETQYF. The V gene is TRBV10-3, the J gene TRBJ2-5; D possibly corresponds to TRBD2 (7 bases). The CDR3 loop spans 18 amino acids. Trimming removed 0 bases from V and 1 base from J, with 18 bases in between. CDR1 is ENHRY, CDR2 SYGVKD, per germline.

The V call is TRBV6-1, the J call TRBJ2-7, with 8 bases fitting TRBD1. CDR3 length: 15 amino acids. Per germline, CDR1 MNHNS and CDR2 SASEGT. With V trimmed by 8 bases and J by 0 bases, 9 bases remained unmatched. The CDR3 DNA is TGTGCCAGCCAAAAGGGACAGGCCGGCTCCTACGAGCAGTACTTC. Translating gives CASQKGQAGSYEQYF.

The chain carries TRBV28 and TRBJ2-1, with 8 bases fitting TRBD2. Germline lookup yields CDR1 MDHEN and CDR2 SYDVKM. The ends lost 8 bases at V and 0 bases at J; junction bases unmatched: 6. The CDR3 loop spans 15 amino acids. CDR3 loop: CASCRGGPSYNEQFF. Here the CDR3 DNA reads TGTGCCAGCTGTCGGGGGGGACCCTCCTACAATGAGCAGTTCTTC.

This clone came up once. This chain connects TRBV21-1 to TRBJ1-2. TRBV21-1 is reported as a pseudogene. The CDR3 is 15 amino acids. CDR3 sequence: CASLWGVTAIYGYTF. The CDR3 region has the DNA TGTGCCAGCCTCTGGGGGGTGACAGCAATCTATGGCTACACCTTC.

This chain links TRBV7-6 with TRBJ1-2; D uncertain. V lost 1 base to trimming and J lost 4 bases, with 13 bases between them. Germline lookup yields CDR1 SGHVS and CDR2 FNYEAQ. The CDR3 has 15 residues. CDR3 bases: TGTGCCAGCAGCTTAGTTGTTGGCGGAGCCTATGGCTACACCTTC. Protein sequence: CASSLVVGGAYGYTF.

This clone was detected many times. J is TRBJ1-2 and V is TRBV7-9; 9 bases agree with TRBD1. Germline lookup yields CDR1 SEHNR and CDR2 FQNEAQ (reference sequence). The V gene end was trimmed by 4 bases and the J gene end by 8 bases; junction bases not matched to a gene: 11. This CDR3 has 15 residues. CDR3 region: CASSSGDRESVGYTF. CDR3 nucleotides: TGTGCCAGCAGCTCCGGGGACAGGGAGTCGGTGGGCTACACCTTC.

The V gene is TRBV25-1, the J gene TRBJ1-2; no clear D gene. Trimming left V 0 bases short and J 2 bases short, with 10 bases between. Germline CDR1 reads MGHDK; CDR2 reads SYGVNS. This CDR3 region has 15 residues. The CDR3 DNA reads as TGTGCCAGCAGTGAATATAATGAGGCGAACTATGGCTACACCTTC. As protein: CASSEYNEANYGYTF.

The genes are TRBV7-9 and TRBJ1-1, with unresolved D. The germline V gene has CDR1 SEHNR and CDR2 FQNEAQ (reference sequence). The CDR3 loop spans 13 amino acids. Trimming removed 8 bases at V and 1 base at J, with 11 bases between. Here the CDR3 DNA reads TGTGCCAGCGGAATTCAGGAGAACACTGAAGCTTTCTTT. It is translated as CASGIQENTEAFF. Filled out from reference TRBV7-9 and TRBJ1-1, the complete variable domain reads DTGVSQNPRHKITKRGQNVTFRCDPISEHNRLYWYRQTLGQGPEFLTYFQNEAQLEKSRLLSDRFSAERPKGSFSTLEIQRTEQGDSAMYLCASGIQENTEAFFGQGTRLTVV.

The chain has TRBV4-1 and TRBJ1-4; possible D gene TRBD1, 6 bases. Germline CDR1 MGHRA, CDR2 YSYEKL. The CDR3 runs 16 residues. Trimming left V 0 bases short and J 3 bases short, with 11 bases between. CDR3 coding DNA: TGCGCCAGCAGCCAAGATGTACAGGGCCCTAATGAAAAACTGTTTTTT. Its protein product is CASSQDVQGPNEKLFF.

The V call is TRBV7-2, the J call TRBJ1-2, with 12 bases lining up with TRBD1. Germline V CDR1 and CDR2: SGHTA, FQGNSA. V was pared by 7 bases and J by 7 bases, with 10 bases of the junction left unmatched. This CDR3 region has 15 residues. CDR3 coding DNA: TGTGCCAGCAACAATCTGGGACAGGGGGCTGCTGGCTACACCTTC. It specifies CASNNLGQGAAGYTF.

The chain employs TRBV11-2 and TRBJ2-7; D is perhaps TRBD1 (5 bases). The CDR3 totals 16 residues. The germline V and J ends were trimmed by 3 bases and 4 bases, with 19 bases remaining between them. Germline V lookup: CDR1 SGHAT, CDR2 FQNNGV. Here the CDR3 reads CASSLQIDSRRYEQYF. The CDR3 nucleotides are TGTGCCAGCAGCTTGCAGATTGACAGTAGAAGATACGAGCAGTACTTC.

This clone appeared once. The chain recombines TRBV7-6 with TRBJ2-3; a weak D match, TRBD1 (6 bases). The CDR3 extends over 15 amino acids. V was cut by 1 base and J by 3 bases, with 11 bases left in between. Germline loops: CDR1 SGHVS, CDR2 FNYEAQ. The chain's CDR3 is CASSLEAGVTDTQYF. The CDR3 nucleotides are TGTGCCAGCAGCTTAGAGGCAGGGGTGACAGATACGCAGTATTTT. Complete variable domain (other parts from reference TRBV7-6 and TRBJ2-3): GAGVSQSPRYKVTKRGQDVALRCDPISGHVSLYWYRQALGQGPEFLTYFNYEAQQDKSGLPNDRFSAERPEGSISTLTIQRTEQRDSAMYRCASSLEAGVTDTQYFGPGTRLTVL.